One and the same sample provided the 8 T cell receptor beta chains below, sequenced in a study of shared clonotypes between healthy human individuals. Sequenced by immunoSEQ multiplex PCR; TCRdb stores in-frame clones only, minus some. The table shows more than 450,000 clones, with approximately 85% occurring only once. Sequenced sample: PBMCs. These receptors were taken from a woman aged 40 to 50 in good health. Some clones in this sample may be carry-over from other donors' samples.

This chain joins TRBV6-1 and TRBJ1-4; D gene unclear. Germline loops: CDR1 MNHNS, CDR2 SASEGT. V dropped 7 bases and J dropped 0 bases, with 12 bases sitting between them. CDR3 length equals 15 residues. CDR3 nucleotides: TGTGCCAGCATTCTGAGAAGGGCAACTAATGAAAAACTGTTTTTT. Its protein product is CASILRRATNEKLFF.

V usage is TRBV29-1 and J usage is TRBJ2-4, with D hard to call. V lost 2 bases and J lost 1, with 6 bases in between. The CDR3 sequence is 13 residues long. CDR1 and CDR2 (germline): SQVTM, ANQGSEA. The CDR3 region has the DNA TGCAGCGTTGAAATTGGGGCCAAAAACATTCAGTACTTC. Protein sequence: CSVEIGAKNIQYF.

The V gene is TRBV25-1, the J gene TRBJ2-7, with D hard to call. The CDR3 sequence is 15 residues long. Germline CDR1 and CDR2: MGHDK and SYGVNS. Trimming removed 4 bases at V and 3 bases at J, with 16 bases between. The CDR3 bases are TGTGCCAGCAGTGCTCACCGGGCAGAAATCTACGAGCAGTACTTC. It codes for CASSAHRAEIYEQYF.

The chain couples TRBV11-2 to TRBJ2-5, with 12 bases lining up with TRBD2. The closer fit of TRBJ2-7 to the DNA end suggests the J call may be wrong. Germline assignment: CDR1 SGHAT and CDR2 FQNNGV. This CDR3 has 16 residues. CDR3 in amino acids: CASSSRLAGVSYEQYF. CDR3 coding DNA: TGTGCCAGCAGCTCGCGACTAGCGGGAGTCTCCTACGAGCAGTACTTC.

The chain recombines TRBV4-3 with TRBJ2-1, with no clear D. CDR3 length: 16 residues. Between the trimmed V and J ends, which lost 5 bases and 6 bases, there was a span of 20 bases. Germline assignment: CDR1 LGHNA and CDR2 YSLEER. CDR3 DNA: TGCGCCAGCAGCTTTGAAGTTTCGGCCGGTGGCAATGAGCAGTTCTTC. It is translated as CASSFEVSAGGNEQFF.

CDR3 region: CASSPTALAGRGEQFF. The CDR3 coding sequence is TGTGCCAGCAGCCCAACAGCGCTAGCGGGAAGGGGAGAGCAGTTCTTC. This rearrangement joins TRBV27 to TRBJ2-1; the match to TRBD2 covers 9 bases. The V gene's germline CDR1 is MNHEY and CDR2 SMNVEV (reference sequence). Trimming at V came to 6 bases and at J to 10 bases, leaving 16 bases not matched to a gene. The CDR3 length is 16 residues.

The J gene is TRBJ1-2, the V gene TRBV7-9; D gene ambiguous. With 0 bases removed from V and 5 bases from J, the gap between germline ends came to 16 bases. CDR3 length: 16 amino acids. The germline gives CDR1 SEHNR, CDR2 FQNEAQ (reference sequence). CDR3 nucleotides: TGTGCCAGCAGCTTAGCCAGAGGTTCCGATTCATATGGCTACACCTTC. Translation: CASSLARGSDSYGYTF. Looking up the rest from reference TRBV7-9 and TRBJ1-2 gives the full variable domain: DTGVSQNPRHKITKRGQNVTFRCDPISEHNRLYWYRQTLGQGPEFLTYFQNEAQLEKSRLLSDRFSAERPKGSFSTLEIQRTEQGDSAMYLCASSLARGSDSYGYTFGSGTRLTVV.

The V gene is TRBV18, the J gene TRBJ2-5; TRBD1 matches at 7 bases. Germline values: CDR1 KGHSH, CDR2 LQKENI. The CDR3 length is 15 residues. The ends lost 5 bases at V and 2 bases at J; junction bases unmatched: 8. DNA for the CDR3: TGTGCCAGCTCATTAGGTCCGGACAGGCAAGAGACCCAGTACTTC. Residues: CASSLGPDRQETQYF.